This is a list of T cell receptor beta chains from one sample in a study of Ad26.COV2.S vaccination and SARS-CoV-2 variants. Assay used: immunoSEQ multiplex PCR; TCRdb lists only in-frame clones, some missing. The repertoire holds 450,000 to 550,000 clones, with 80% to 90% as singletons. The sample in question was peripheral blood, obtained in a trial of Ad26.COV2.S vaccine versus placebo. The receptor source for this set is a person aged 18-65 years who received the Ad26.COV2.S COVID-19 vaccine or a placebo. The conserved cysteine and the conserved F or W are not part of the CDR3 here. The order of the fields is V gene, J gene, CDR3 protein.

TRBV27	TRBJ2-2	ASKPRGAVHTGELF
TRBV6-5	TRBJ2-7	ASSPGTPYEQY
TRBV5-8	TRBJ1-5	ASSLGWGQGLNNQPQH
TRBV5-1	TRBJ2-7	ASSEAGTAYEQY
TRBV30	TRBJ1-1	AWSVRLGAF
TRBV5-1	TRBJ2-7	ASSILYRDGASYEQY
TRBV5-8	TRBJ2-1	ANELSGFPYNEQF
TRBV7-8	TRBJ2-6	ASSPVGLVRGLSGANVLT
TRBV11-2	TRBJ1-6	ASSPEAGVRNSPLH
TRBV28	TRBJ2-7	ASGTGGGEQY
TRBV3-1/TRBV3-2	TRBJ1-6	ASSPAGQTFSSYNSPLH
TRBV15	TRBJ1-5	ATSAGGSSNQPQH
TRBV19	TRBJ1-5	ASKKGHPSNQPQH
TRBV2	TRBJ1-2	ASRGDWSNGYT
TRBV9	TRBJ2-1	ASSVDKRGPYNEQF
TRBV19	TRBJ1-4	ASSIEGSSNEKLF
TRBV27	TRBJ2-5	ASSSDRVGETQY
TRBV27	TRBJ1-1	ASSPDLNMNTEAF
TRBV7-6	TRBJ2-7	ASSPWTSGRVGEQY
TRBV18	TRBJ1-4	ASSRATNEKLF
TRBV6-1	TRBJ2-7	ASIAASSYEQY
TRBV5-1	TRBJ2-3	ASSLTGSSTDTQY
TRBV9	TRBJ2-5	ASSVDGGKETQY
TRBV28	TRBJ1-5	ASIGGGQPQH
TRBV6-2/TRBV6-3	TRBJ2-3	ASSDGSGGKTDTQY
TRBV19	TRBJ1-4	ASSNRQWLEATNEKLF
TRBV27	TRBJ1-1	ASSERGGPGAF
TRBV11-2	TRBJ2-3	ASSARQKLTSSTDTQY
TRBV7-2	TRBJ2-2	ASSSGSHTGELF
TRBV7-2	TRBJ2-7	ASSYETVSYEQY
TRBV19	TRBJ2-1	ASSKVGTSGRLSEQF
TRBV18	TRBJ1-1	ASSPVGQGGVTEAF
TRBV24-1	TRBJ1-1	ATSVAPGHNTEAF
TRBV24-1	TRBJ2-1	ATSDLGTSGSLYNEQF
TRBV7-6	TRBJ2-7	ASSGARGRNEQY
TRBV25-1	TRBJ1-3	ATSRGNTIY
TRBV11-2	TRBJ1-1	ASSTGTETEAF
TRBV3-1/TRBV3-2	TRBJ1-6	ASSQESGRGSPLH
TRBV19	TRBJ2-4	ASSDRGSDIQY
TRBV7-9	TRBJ1-1	ASSFRSGANTEAF
TRBV25-1	TRBJ1-1	ASSESWANTEAF
TRBV7-9	TRBJ2-6	ASSLVPGANVLT
TRBV5-1	TRBJ2-7	ASSPAPGPEQY
TRBV19	TRBJ1-5	ASTLGQANNQPQH